These 29 T cell receptor beta chains were all obtained from the same sample, sequenced in a study of blood T cell repertoires in COVID-19. Libraries were prepared by immunoSEQ multiplex PCR; TCRdb keeps only in-frame clonotypes and omits some of them. This sample has 260,000 or so clones, with 81% found just once. The sample was peripheral blood. Receptors were obtained from a woman older than 75 with COVID-19, enrolled during active disease.

The chain employs TRBV7-2 and TRBJ2-1, with D tentatively TRBD2 (6 bases). This CDR3 is built from 14 residues. The germline CDR1 and CDR2 sequences are SGHTA and FQGNSA. The V end lost 2 bases, the J end lost 6 bases, and 11 bases lay between the germline ends. Here the CDR3 DNA reads TGTGCCAGCAGCTTATTAGGCGGGACCAATGAGCAGTTCTTC. Translation: CASSLLGGTNEQFF.

The rearrangement uses TRBV20-1 and TRBJ2-4; D is possibly TRBD2 (6 bases). Germline lookup yields CDR1 DFQATT and CDR2 SNEGSKA (reference sequence). This CDR3 has 15 amino acids. Trimming took off 3 bases at V and 0 bases at J, with 12 bases between the two ends. CDR3 nucleotides: TGCAGTGCTAGTGGGGGACTTATAGCCAAAAACATTCAGTACTTC. Its translation: CSASGGLIAKNIQYF.

The chain is built from TRBV6-5 and TRBJ2-1; TRBD2 matches 7 bases. This CDR3 has 16 amino acids. After removal of 4 bases from V and 3 bases from J, the junction contained 9 bases not matched to a gene. CDR1 MNHEY and CDR2 SVGAGI come from the germline V gene. Here the CDR3 reads CASSSTTSPGYNEQFF. The CDR3 bases are TGTGCCAGCAGTTCCACGACTAGCCCAGGCTACAATGAGCAGTTCTTC.

The chain couples TRBV10-3 to TRBJ2-2, with 10 bases lining up with TRBD2. Germline CDR1 reads ENHRY; CDR2 reads SYGVKD. The CDR3 extends over 14 amino acids. The V segment lost 8 bases and the J segment 6 bases; nucleotides outside the gene matches: 6. CDR3 in DNA: TGTGCCATCGGGGGCAGCGGGAGGGCCGGGGAGCTGTTTTTT. Its protein product is CAIGGSGRAGELFF.

As regards this clone: At the DNA level, this CDR3 is encoded by other sequences in the same sample as well. The chain employs TRBV7-9 and TRBJ2-1; TRBD2 aligns across 8 bases. Germline lookup yields CDR1 SEHNR and CDR2 FQNEAQ (reference sequence). J gave up 10 bases and V 2 bases, and 4 bases lay outside the gene matches. CDR3 length: 13 residues. CDR3 amino acids: CASSLLSGGEQFF. Here the CDR3 DNA reads TGTGCCAGCAGCTTACTCAGCGGGGGCGAGCAGTTCTTC.

The chain carries TRBV11-2 and TRBJ1-2; D is possibly TRBD1 (5 bases). The CDR3 length is 13 residues. Germline lookup yields CDR1 SGHAT and CDR2 FQNNGV. V shed 2 bases and J shed 5 bases, with 9 bases lying between them. CDR3 nucleotides: TGTGCCAGCAGCTTAAAGGCAGGGTATGGCTACACCTTC. It is translated as CASSLKAGYGYTF.

This clone has a handful of counts. The chain uses TRBV11-2 and TRBJ2-7; possible D gene TRBD2, 6 bases. Germline CDR1 is SGHAT and CDR2 is FQNNGV. The V and J ends lost 1 base and 4 bases respectively, with 8 bases between them. The CDR3 totals 13 residues. The CDR3 reads CASSLGGLYEQYF. The DNA for the CDR3 is TGTGCCAGCAGCTTAGGAGGACTATACGAGCAGTACTTC.

J is TRBJ1-6 and V is TRBV30; D gene ambiguous. The CDR3 runs 14 residues. The V gene lost 3 bases and the J gene lost 13 bases, with 19 bases spanning the gap. CDR1 and CDR2 (germline): GTSNPN, SVGIG (reference sequence). CDR3 sequence reads: CAWRLSGSGIPLHF. CDR3 in DNA: TGTGCCTGGAGGCTCTCCGGGTCCGGAATTCCCCTCCACTTT. The full variable domain, in which reference TRBV30 and TRBJ1-6 provide the parts outside the CDR3, is SQTIHQWPATLVQPVGSPLSLECTVEGTSNPNLYWYRQAAGRGLQLLFYSVGIGQISSEVPQNLSASRPQDRQFILSSKKLLLSDSGFYLCAWRLSGSGIPLHFGNGTRLTVT.

Turning to this clone: The junction shows a germline mismatch at one end, possibly a read error. The J gene is TRBJ1-2, the V gene TRBV28; TRBD1 is a possible D gene (6 bases). This CDR3 contains 15 residues. Germline CDR1 and CDR2: MDHEN and SYDVKM. This CDR3 is CASSYRDTLYYGYTF. CDR3 nucleotides: TGTGCCAGCAGCTACCGGGACACCCTTTACTACGGCTACACCTTC.

The genes are TRBV23-1 and TRBJ2-1, with TRBD1 identical over 10 bases. TRBV23-1 is an ORF for which the function is uncertain. The V gene end was trimmed by 1 base and the J gene end by 8 bases; junction bases not matched to a gene: 11. The CDR3 is 17 residues long. CDR3 nucleotide sequence: TGCGCCAGCAGTCAATTCGGGACAGGGGATCGGAGATATGAGCAGTTCTTC. Translated, it gives CASSQFGTGDRRYEQFF.

This clone showed up just a few times. V is TRBV6-1 and J is TRBJ1-4; no clear D gene. This CDR3 is built from 14 residues. Germline V gives CDR1 MNHNS, CDR2 SASEGT. Trimming left V 2 bases short and J 5 bases short, with 9 bases between. This chain's CDR3 is CASSEYTRNEKLFF. The CDR3 DNA follows: TGTGCCAGCAGTGAATATACCAGGAATGAAAAACTGTTTTTT.

The chain has TRBV18 and TRBJ1-2; 8 positions match TRBD1. Germline V gene lookup returns CDR1 KGHSH and CDR2 LQKENI. CDR3 length equals 14 residues. V dropped 4 bases and J dropped 4; count of bases not matched to a gene: 5. In nucleotides, the CDR3 is TGTGCCAGCTCACTCGGGACAGGAGCCTATGGCTACACCTTC. Amino acids: CASSLGTGAYGYTF.

The V and J genes are TRBV6-6 and TRBJ1-2; D unresolved. Germline V CDR1 and CDR2: MNHNY, SVGAGI (reference sequence). The CDR3 spans 13 residues. V lost 2 bases, J lost 4 bases, and 8 bases lay in between. The CDR3 spells CASSYEATYGYTF. Here the CDR3 DNA reads TGTGCCAGCAGTTACGAAGCCACCTATGGCTACACCTTC.

The rearrangement joins TRBV6-2 or TRBV6-3 to TRBJ1-1, with no clear D. The V and J ends lost 6 bases and 4 bases respectively, with 12 bases between them. CDR1 and CDR2 (germline): MNHEY, SVGEGT. The CDR3 is 13 residues long. CDR3 sequence reads: CASSLGSGTEAFF. Here the CDR3 DNA reads TGTGCCAGCAGCCTTGGTAGTGGCACTGAAGCTTTCTTT.

V gene TRBV7-8 combines with J gene TRBJ1-2, with TRBD1 identical over 7 bases. The CDR3 spans 15 residues. Germline CDR1 is SGHVS and CDR2 is FQNEAQ. V was clipped by 5 bases and J by 5 bases; unmatched bases: 11. CDR3 DNA: TGTGCCAGCAGCCCCTCGACAGGGCAGGGATATGGCTACACCTTC. It encodes CASSPSTGQGYGYTF.

By share of the sample, this clone is medium-sized (0.01 to 0.1%). The genes are TRBV7-2 and TRBJ2-3, with a possible D match to TRBD1 (6 bases). Germline values: CDR1 SGHTA, CDR2 FQGNSA. V was clipped by 5 bases and J by 1 base, with 13 bases between them. This CDR3 is built from 15 residues. The CDR3 loop reads CASSKQGLGTDTQYF. The CDR3 DNA sequence: TGTGCCAGCAGCAAACAGGGATTGGGCACAGATACGCAGTATTTT.

V and J are TRBV19 and TRBJ1-6, with 8 positions matching TRBD1. CDR3 length equals 16 residues. The V gene's germline CDR1 is LNHDA and CDR2 SQIVND (reference sequence). Trimming removed 4 bases from V and 5 bases from J; junction bases left unmatched: 7. CDR3 bases: TGTGCCAGTAGTACAGGGGGCACGGCAGATAATTCACCCCTCCACTTT. It translates to CASSTGGTADNSPLHF.

The chain is built from TRBV5-1 and TRBJ2-5; 7 bases are a match to TRBD1. The CDR3 has 14 amino acids. The V gene's germline CDR1 is SGHRS and CDR2 YFSETQ. V lost 3 bases to trimming and J lost 5 bases; unmatched junction nucleotides: 7. CDR3 sequence (DNA): TGCGCCAGCAGCTCGAGAACAGGGGTGGAGACCCAGTACTTC. Translation: CASSSRTGVETQYF.

The chain joins TRBV5-1 to TRBJ1-1, with TRBD1 matching over 9 bases. V lost 7 bases and J lost 1; bases outside the gene matches: 5. CDR1 and CDR2 from the germline V gene are SGHRS and YFSETQ. This CDR3 spans 14 amino acids. The CDR3 protein is CASGGGQGNTEAFF. Here the CDR3 DNA reads TGCGCCAGCGGCGGGGGACAGGGGAACACTGAAGCTTTCTTT.

CDR3 nucleotides: TGTGCCAGCAGTGACAGGGTCTATGGCTACACCTTC. Translated, it gives CASSDRVYGYTF. The gene calls are TRBV6-1 and TRBJ1-2; D is possibly TRBD1 (5 bases). From germline, CDR1 is MNHNS and CDR2 SASEGT. The CDR3 consists of 12 residues. V lost 3 bases, J lost 4 bases, and 6 bases lay in between.

This chain uses TRBV18 with TRBJ2-5; D not certain. With 1 base removed from V and 5 bases from J, the gap between germline ends came to 8 bases. CDR3 length: 13 residues. CDR1 is KGHSH and CDR2 is LQKENI in the germline V gene. The CDR3 region has the DNA TGTGCCAGCTCACCACAGCAGGCCGAGACCCAGTACTTC. This sequence encodes CASSPQQAETQYF.

The CDR3: CASSSRDRGKGTGELFF. DNA for the CDR3: TGTGCCAGCAGCTCAAGGGACAGGGGAAAAGGCACCGGGGAGCTGTTTTTT. The chain carries TRBV11-3 and TRBJ2-2; 10 bases line up with TRBD1. V was clipped by 4 bases and J by 4 bases; unmatched bases: 9. CDR3 length: 17 amino acids. The germline V gene encodes CDR1 SGHNT and CDR2 YENEEA.

The gene calls are TRBV30 and TRBJ1-2; the match to TRBD1 covers 8 bases. With V trimmed by 0 bases and J by 8 bases, 11 bases remained unmatched. The CDR3 is 15 residues long. Germline-derived CDR1 and CDR2 are GTSNPN and SVGIG (reference sequence). This chain's CDR3 is CAWSVQGVSSVGYTF. The CDR3 nucleotides are TGTGCCTGGAGTGTACAGGGGGTATCTTCTGTGGGCTACACCTTC.

The chain links TRBV3-1 (or the pseudogene TRBV3-2) to TRBJ2-6, with unresolved D. Trimming took off 5 bases at V and 0 bases at J, with 5 bases between the two ends. CDR1 and CDR2 from the germline V gene are LGHDT and YNNKEL (reference sequence). This CDR3 contains 14 residues. CDR3 DNA: TGTGCCAGCAGCGACACCTCTGGGGCCAACGTCCTGACTTTC. Its translation: CASSDTSGANVLTF.

The rearrangement links TRBV5-4 to TRBJ2-7, with TRBD2 matching 8 bases. V was pared by 5 bases and J by 5 bases, with 9 bases of the junction left unmatched. The CDR3 extends over 14 amino acids. Looked up from germline, CDR1 is SGHNT and CDR2 is YYREEE (reference sequence). CDR3 in DNA: TGTGCCAGCAGTAGGACGGGACTAGACGACGAGCAGTACTTC. Protein product: CASSRTGLDDEQYF.

The genes are TRBV2 and TRBJ2-7; tentative D call: TRBD2 (6 bases). Germline V gives CDR1 SNHLY, CDR2 FYNNEI. V gave up 10 bases and J gave up 6 bases, with 10 bases separating them. This CDR3 is 10 amino acids long. This CDR3 reads CATGTREQYF. The CDR3 region has the DNA TGTGCCACCGGGACTCGCGAGCAGTACTTC. The entire variable domain, with the rest obtained from reference TRBV2 and TRBJ2-7, is as follows: EPEVTQTPSHQVTQMGQEVILRCVPISNHLYFYWYRQILGQKVEFLVSFYNNEISEKSEIFDDQFSVERPDGSNFTLKIRSTKLEDSAMYFCATGTREQYFGPGTRLTVT.

The table lists this clone with a count of one. The chain is built from TRBV30 and TRBJ2-5, with D tentatively TRBD1 (5 bases). Germline V gene data show CDR1 as GTSNPN and CDR2 as SVGIG (reference sequence). Trimming took 2 bases from V and 0 from J, leaving 10 bases between them. The CDR3 has 14 residues. CDR3 loop: CAWSQTVYQETQYF. The CDR3 bases are TGTGCCTGGAGTCAGACAGTGTACCAAGAGACCCAGTACTTC.

The chain combines TRBV19 with TRBJ1-1, with 10 bases identical to TRBD1. The V gene end was trimmed by 9 bases and the J gene end by 5 bases; junction bases not matched to a gene: 9. Germline CDR1 and CDR2: LNHDA and SQIVND (reference sequence). CDR3 length equals 14 residues. The CDR3 DNA reads TGTGCCAGCAGAAGGGGACAGGGGTCTACTGAAGCTTTCTTT. Encoded protein: CASRRGQGSTEAFF.

This chain uses TRBV7-3 with TRBJ2-2; TRBD2 aligns across 11 bases. V shed 0 bases, J shed 4 bases, and the junction held 7 bases outside the gene matches. In germline, CDR1 is SGHTA, CDR2 FQGTGA. The CDR3 runs to 18 residues. Written as DNA, the CDR3 is TGTGCCAGCAGCTTAACCCTAGCGGGAGGTCGGGGCACCGGGGAGCTGTTTTTT. Its translation is CASSLTLAGGRGTGELFF.